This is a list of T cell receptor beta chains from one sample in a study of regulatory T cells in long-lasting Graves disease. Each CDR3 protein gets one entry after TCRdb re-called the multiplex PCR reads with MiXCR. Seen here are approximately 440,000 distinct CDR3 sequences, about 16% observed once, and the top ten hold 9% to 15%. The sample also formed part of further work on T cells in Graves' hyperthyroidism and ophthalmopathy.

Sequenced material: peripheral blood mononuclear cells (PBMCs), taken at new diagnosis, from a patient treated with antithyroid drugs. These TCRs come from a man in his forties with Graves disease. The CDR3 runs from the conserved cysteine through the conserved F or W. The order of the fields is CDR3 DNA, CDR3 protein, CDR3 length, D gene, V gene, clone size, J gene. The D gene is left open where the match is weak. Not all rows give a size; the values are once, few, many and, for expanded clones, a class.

CDR3nt: TGTGCCAGCAGCTTGGAGCCGTCGGGGAATGAGCAGTTCTTC; CDR3aa: CASSLEPSGNEQFF; len: 14; d_gene: NA; v_gene: TRBV11-2; abundance: many; j_gene: TRBJ2-1
CDR3nt: TGTGCCAGCAGGCCAGACAGAGGCACAGATACGCAGTATTTT; CDR3aa: CASRPDRGTDTQYF; len: 14; d_gene: NA; v_gene: TRBV12-3/TRBV12-4; abundance: many; j_gene: TRBJ2-3
CDR3nt: TGTGCCAGCAGCTTCACTTCCCTAGAGACCCAGTACTTC; CDR3aa: CASSFTSLETQYF; len: 13; d_gene: NA; v_gene: TRBV5-5; abundance: few; j_gene: TRBJ2-5
CDR3nt: TGTGCCAGCAGCTTAAGGGACTACCCCACCAAAAACATTCAGTACTTC; CDR3aa: CASSLRDYPTKNIQYF; len: 16; d_gene: TRBD2; v_gene: TRBV7-3; abundance: many; j_gene: TRBJ2-4
CDR3nt: TGTGCCAGCAGCCCGTGGGCCAGCACAGATACGCAGTATTTT; CDR3aa: CASSPWASTDTQYF; len: 14; d_gene: NA; v_gene: TRBV7-2; abundance: many; j_gene: TRBJ2-3
CDR3nt: TGTGCCAGCAGTTTATTGGCTCTAGCGGCAGTATACAATGAGCAGTTCTTC; CDR3aa: CASSLLALAAVYNEQFF; len: 17; d_gene: TRBD2; v_gene: TRBV27; abundance: NA; j_gene: TRBJ2-1
CDR3nt: TGTGCCAGCAGGGAGGAGGGCGGTGATCAGCCCCAGCATTTT; CDR3aa: CASREEGGDQPQHF; len: 14; d_gene: NA; v_gene: TRBV7-8; abundance: NA; j_gene: TRBJ1-5
CDR3nt: TGTGCCAGCAGCTACGGACGGGGGCATGAAGAGACCCAGTACTTC; CDR3aa: CASSYGRGHEETQYF; len: 15; d_gene: NA; v_gene: TRBV11-2; abundance: many; j_gene: TRBJ2-5
CDR3nt: TGCGCCAGCAGCCTCAGGCCCACAGGGAACTACAATGAGCAGTTCTTC; CDR3aa: CASSLRPTGNYNEQFF; len: 16; d_gene: NA; v_gene: TRBV5-1; abundance: NA; j_gene: TRBJ2-1
CDR3nt: TGTGCCAGCTCACCCGATGGGATCCCTGGCGAGCAGTACTTC; CDR3aa: CASSPDGIPGEQYF; len: 14; d_gene: NA; v_gene: TRBV18; abundance: many; j_gene: TRBJ2-7
CDR3nt: TGTGCCACCAGTGGCGCAAAAAGGGATACGCAGTATTTT; CDR3aa: CATSGAKRDTQYF; len: 13; d_gene: NA; v_gene: TRBV24-1; abundance: few; j_gene: TRBJ2-3
CDR3nt: TGTGCCATCAGCGGGCAGGGGGCAGAGACCCAGTACTTC; CDR3aa: CAISGQGAETQYF; len: 13; d_gene: TRBD1; v_gene: TRBV10-3; abundance: many; j_gene: TRBJ2-5
CDR3nt: TGTGCCAGCGAAAACCGAGACACAGATACGCAGTATTTT; CDR3aa: CASENRDTDTQYF; len: 13; d_gene: NA; v_gene: TRBV28; abundance: many; j_gene: TRBJ2-3
CDR3nt: TGTGCCATCAGTGGGACTGTTGGCGGCCACAATGAGCAGTTCTTC; CDR3aa: CAISGTVGGHNEQFF; len: 15; d_gene: NA; v_gene: TRBV10-3; abundance: many; j_gene: TRBJ2-1
CDR3nt: TGTGCCAGCAGTTTATTGGCCGGGGAGCTGTTTTTT; CDR3aa: CASSLLAGELFF; len: 12; d_gene: NA; v_gene: TRBV28; abundance: NA; j_gene: TRBJ2-2